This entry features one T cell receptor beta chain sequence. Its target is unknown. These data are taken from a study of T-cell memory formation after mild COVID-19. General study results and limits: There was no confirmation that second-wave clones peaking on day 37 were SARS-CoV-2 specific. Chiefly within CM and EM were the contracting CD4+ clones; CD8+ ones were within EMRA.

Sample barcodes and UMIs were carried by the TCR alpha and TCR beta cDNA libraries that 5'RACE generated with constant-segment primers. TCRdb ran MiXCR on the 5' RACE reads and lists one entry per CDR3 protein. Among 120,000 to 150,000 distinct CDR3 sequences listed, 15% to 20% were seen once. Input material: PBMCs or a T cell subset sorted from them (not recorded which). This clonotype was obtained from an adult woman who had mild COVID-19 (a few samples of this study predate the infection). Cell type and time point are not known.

The CDR3 loop reads CASSLIATSGNTGELFF. The CDR3 DNA reads TGCGCCAGCAGCTTGATTGCTACTAGCGGGAACACCGGGGAGCTGTTTTTT. V gene TRBV5-1 combines with J gene TRBJ2-2; 8 positions agree with TRBD2. V lost 1 base and J lost 1; bases outside the gene matches: 6. The V gene's germline CDR1 is SGHRS and CDR2 YFSETQ. The CDR3 is made up of 17 amino acids. Full variable domain (missing parts from reference TRBV5-1 and TRBJ2-2): KAGVTQTPRYLIKTRGQQVTLSCSPISGHRSVSWYQQTPGQGLQFLFEYFSETQRNKGNFPGRFSGRQFSNSRSEMNVSTLELGDSALYLCASSLIATSGNTGELFFGEGSRLTVL.